The clone carrying this T cell receptor beta chain was detected a few times. Sequencing used immunoSEQ multiplex PCR; TCRdb keeps in-frame clones, though not all of them. The repertoire includes 950,000 to 1,100,000 clones, about three quarters of them detected once, and 1.4% sits in the top ten. This entry is derived from a study of shared clonotypes between healthy human individuals. Germline loops: CDR1 ENHRY, CDR2 SYGVKD. The junction had 4 bases not matched to a gene; V was cut back by 6 bases and J by 6 bases. The CDR3 sequence is 12 residues long. The receptor's source is a young man in good health. What was sequenced was memory CD4+ T cells sorted from blood. Subset reported: CD45RA-negative fraction. V usage is TRBV10-3 and J usage is TRBJ1-2; 7 bases map to TRBD1. CDR3 sequence (DNA): TGTGCCATCAGCTCAGGGGGGGATGGCTACACCTTC. It specifies CAISSGGDGYTF.